In its sample, the clone carrying this TCR beta chain was seen a few times. No antigen is known for it. The data stem from a study of blood T cells in healthy people across ages. Study conclusions and caveats: A roughly linear age-dependent decrease characterized TCR beta diversity per million T cells.

Researchers collected roughly 9.8 milliliters of peripheral blood from every single donor. No fewer than 6 million PBMCs went into each sample. V lost 6 bases to trimming and J lost 4 bases, with 12 bases between them. The germline V gene has CDR1 ENHRY and CDR2 SYGVKD. This CDR3 comprises 13 residues. A second PCR, run for roughly 7 to 12 cycles, used a sample-barcoded 5' primer plus a J-beta primer mix. The template-switch adaptor was a 5' adaptor with 12 random nucleotides. It tagged each cDNA molecule. MiXCR, applied by TCRdb to the 5' RACE reads, yields one record per CDR3 protein. The sample carries about 900,000 distinct CDR3 sequences, roughly 43% recorded once.

This clonotype was sampled from a man in his thirties or forties in good health. The sample consisted of blood. The chain employs TRBV10-3 and TRBJ1-1; weak D call: TRBD1 (5 bases). The CDR3 bases are TGTGCCATCAGGCGCGGGGGATCCACTGAAGCTTTCTTT. This gives the protein CAIRRGGSTEAFF.